This T cell receptor beta chain appears in the sequencing data of a study of tumour-infiltrating T cells in Burkitt lymphoma. Turning to the study itself: Repertoire clonality predicted overall and progression-free survival.

This CDR3 contains 18 residues. Germline V gene data show CDR1 as SEHNR and CDR2 as FQNEAQ (reference sequence). The V and J ends lost 5 bases and 0 bases respectively, with 21 bases between them. Produced via immunoSEQ multiplex PCR; TCRdb's table is partial and in-frame only. The profile shows 5,000 or so clones, approximately 11% of them singletons. The J gene is TRBJ2-3, the V gene TRBV7-9; TRBD1 is a possible D gene (5 bases). What was sequenced was tumor tissue. The TCR comes from a human donor with diffuse large B-cell lymphoma. For the CDR3, the DNA is TGTGCCAGCAGCCCGAGATTTTACAGGTTCACTAGCACAGATACGCAGTATTTT. Encoded protein: CASSPRFYRFTSTDTQYF.